Following are 8 T cell receptor beta chains from one sample sequenced in a study of response to subunit inactivated influenza vaccine. MiXCR, run by TCRdb on the RT-PCR reads, gives a single entry per CDR3 protein. The repertoire has 530,000 or so distinct CDR3 sequences, about 15% of them found once; the top ten carry around 10%. Sequences were derived from PBMCs from blood, sampled 11 to 12 days after vaccination. All receptors come from a man in his forties or fifties who received an inactivated influenza vaccine.

The V gene is TRBV6-4, the J gene TRBJ2-1; 9 bases align to TRBD2. The CDR3 consists of 15 residues. J lost 4 bases, V lost 3 bases, and 4 bases had no gene match. Germline CDR1 reads MRHNA; CDR2 reads SNTAGT. In DNA, the CDR3 is TGTGCCAGCAGTGAAGGACTAGCGAATTACAATGAGCAGTTCTTC. It translates to CASSEGLANYNEQFF.

This clonotype was seen a handful of times. This chain joins TRBV5-5 and TRBJ2-7; D is possibly TRBD1 (7 bases). The germline V and J ends were trimmed by 2 bases and 2 bases, with 11 bases remaining between them. Per germline, CDR1 SGHKS and CDR2 YYEKEE (reference sequence). The CDR3 runs 14 residues. The CDR3 DNA reads TGTGCCAGCAGCTTCGGCGGGACAGCCTACGAGCAGTACTTC. This encodes CASSFGGTAYEQYF.

This clonotype has more than one count but fewer than ten. V gene TRBV12-3 or TRBV12-4 combines with J gene TRBJ2-1, with 10 bases matching TRBD1. The CDR3 is made up of 14 amino acids. The V gene end was trimmed by 2 bases and the J gene end by 8 bases; junction bases not matched to a gene: 3. The CDR3 region is CASSLSGQGDEQFF. CDR3 coding DNA: TGTGCCAGCAGTTTAAGTGGACAGGGGGATGAGCAGTTCTTC.

This clonotype turned up a few times. CDR3 DNA: TGTGCCAGCAGTTCACCAGGACGGAGCAATGAGCAGTTCTTC. Protein product: CASSSPGRSNEQFF. The chain links TRBV6-5 to TRBJ2-1; D is unresolved. The germline V and J ends were trimmed by 4 bases and 6 bases, with 13 bases remaining between them. Germline loops: CDR1 MNHEY, CDR2 SVGAGI. The CDR3 has 14 residues.

This clonotype was seen a single time. The chain couples TRBV7-9 to TRBJ2-2; D may match TRBD1 or TRBD2 (5 bases each). Trimming left V 5 bases short and J 10 bases short, with 20 bases between. Per the germline V gene, CDR1 is SEHNR and CDR2 is FQNEAQ (reference sequence). This CDR3 region has 15 residues. This CDR3 is CASSHGTERGEELFF. CDR3 in DNA: TGTGCCAGCAGCCATGGTACTGAACGGGGCGAGGAGCTGTTTTTT.

The sample holds a few counts of this clonotype. The gene calls are TRBV7-3 and TRBJ2-3; 8 bases map to TRBD2. This CDR3 is built from 16 residues. The V gene's germline CDR1 is SGHTA and CDR2 FQGTGA. J gave up 4 bases and V 1 base, and 7 bases lay outside the gene matches. The CDR3 DNA is TGTGCCAGCAGCTTAAGGGGGGCGGGAGGATCAGATACGCAGTATTTT. It encodes CASSLRGAGGSDTQYF.

This clonotype was recorded many times. The genes are TRBV29-1 and TRBJ2-5; 8 bases match TRBD2. Germline CDR1 is SQVTM and CDR2 is ANQGSEA. The CDR3 contains 12 residues. V lost 6 bases to trimming and J lost 4 bases; unmatched junction nucleotides: 4. CDR3 DNA sequence: TGCAGCGTCATAACTAGCGGAGAGACCCAGTACTTC. Translation gives CSVITSGETQYF.

In its sample, this clonotype was seen a few times. This chain connects TRBV20-1 to TRBJ2-5, with 8 nucleotides matching TRBD2. Germline V lookup: CDR1 DFQATT, CDR2 SNEGSKA (reference sequence). This CDR3 has 14 residues. V was clipped by 4 bases and J by 2 bases; unmatched bases: 6. The CDR3 loop is CSATTGGGQETQYF. CDR3 nucleotides: TGCAGTGCTACTACGGGAGGGGGGCAAGAGACCCAGTACTTC.